The 8 T cell receptor beta chains below were found in one sample sequenced in a study of Ad26.COV2.S vaccination and SARS-CoV-2 variants. Produced via immunoSEQ multiplex PCR; TCRdb's table is partial and in-frame only. The data hold roughly 380,000 clones, with approximately 90% observed a single time. This sample's treatment: about 20 received Ad26.COV2.S at low or high dose, single or two shots; roughly five received placebo; per-sample allocation not given. All samples were drawn on day 63, counting from the first vaccine or placebo injection. The sample in question was peripheral blood, obtained in a trial of Ad26.COV2.S vaccine versus placebo. These receptors were taken from a person aged 18 to 65 who received the Ad26.COV2.S COVID-19 vaccine or a placebo.

The chain is built from TRBV29-1 and TRBJ1-1; no clear D gene. This CDR3 has 13 amino acids. CDR1 and CDR2 from the germline V gene are SQVTM and ANQGSEA. V shed 5 bases and J shed 5 bases, with 15 bases lying between them. CDR3 sequence reads: CSVLSAMRTEAFF. The CDR3 DNA sequence: TGCAGCGTTCTCAGCGCAATGAGGACTGAAGCTTTCTTT.

CDR3 bases: TGTGCCAGCAGTCCCCCTAGGGGAATCTCACCCCTCCACTTT. Amino acid sequence: CASSPPRGISPLHF. The V call is TRBV5-8, the J call TRBJ1-6, with TRBD1 as a possible D gene (5 bases). Germline V gives CDR1 SGHTS, CDR2 YDEGEE. CDR3 size: 14 residues. V was cut by 5 bases and J by 10 bases, with 16 bases left in between.

This rearrangement joins TRBV5-1 to TRBJ2-7; 9 bases are a match to TRBD1. Germline V gene data show CDR1 as SGHRS and CDR2 as YFSETQ. The V gene end was trimmed by 4 bases and the J gene end by 3 bases; junction bases not matched to a gene: 5. The CDR3 covers 14 residues. CDR3 loop: CASSARTGDYEQYF. In DNA, the CDR3 is TGCGCCAGCAGCGCCAGGACAGGGGACTACGAGCAGTACTTC.

The rearrangement links TRBV6-2 or TRBV6-3 to TRBJ1-5; 7 bases are shared with TRBD1. The CDR3 contains 15 residues. The V and J ends lost 5 bases and 4 bases, in that order; junction bases with no gene match: 8. Germline-derived CDR1 and CDR2 are MNHEY and SVGEGT. The CDR3, as DNA: TGTGCCAGCAGTCCCCGACAGGGTTTGAATCAGCCCCAGCATTTT. The encoded protein is CASSPRQGLNQPQHF.

V and J are TRBV5-4 and TRBJ1-2, with a tentative D call TRBD1 (6 bases). V lost 1 base and J lost 0, with 13 bases in between. Germline assignment: CDR1 SGHNT and CDR2 YYREEE (reference sequence). This CDR3 is 16 amino acids long. CDR3 DNA: TGTGCCAGCAGCTTGTCGGGGGGGGCGGCTAACTATGGCTACACCTTC. Residues: CASSLSGGAANYGYTF.

In DNA, the CDR3 is TGTGCCAGCTCACCGGACCAGTTCGGGGCGAACACTGAAGCTTTCTTT. Its translation is CASSPDQFGANTEAFF. The chain couples TRBV18 to TRBJ1-1; D may be TRBD1 (5 bases). CDR1 is KGHSH and CDR2 is LQKENI in the germline V gene. Trimming pared 3 bases from V and 1 base from J, leaving 15 bases between. The CDR3 runs 16 residues.

The chain employs TRBV27 and TRBJ2-1; D is possibly TRBD1 (6 bases). Per the germline V gene, CDR1 is MNHEY and CDR2 is SMNVEV (reference sequence). V lost 5 bases, J lost 9 bases, and 20 bases lay in between. The CDR3 spans 15 residues. CDR3 DNA sequence: TGTGCCAGCAGTCGGGACAAGGGTCCCTTGAGTGAGCAGTTCTTC. Amino acids: CASSRDKGPLSEQFF.

The chain couples TRBV5-6 to TRBJ2-5, with TRBD1 as a possible D gene (5 bases). CDR3 length: 13 residues. Trimming cost V 6 bases and J 3 bases, with 12 bases left between them. Per the germline V gene, CDR1 is SGHDT and CDR2 is YYEEEE. In DNA form, the CDR3 reads TGTGCCAGCACCTGGGGCAGGGAAGAGACCCAGTACTTC. It translates to CASTWGREETQYF.